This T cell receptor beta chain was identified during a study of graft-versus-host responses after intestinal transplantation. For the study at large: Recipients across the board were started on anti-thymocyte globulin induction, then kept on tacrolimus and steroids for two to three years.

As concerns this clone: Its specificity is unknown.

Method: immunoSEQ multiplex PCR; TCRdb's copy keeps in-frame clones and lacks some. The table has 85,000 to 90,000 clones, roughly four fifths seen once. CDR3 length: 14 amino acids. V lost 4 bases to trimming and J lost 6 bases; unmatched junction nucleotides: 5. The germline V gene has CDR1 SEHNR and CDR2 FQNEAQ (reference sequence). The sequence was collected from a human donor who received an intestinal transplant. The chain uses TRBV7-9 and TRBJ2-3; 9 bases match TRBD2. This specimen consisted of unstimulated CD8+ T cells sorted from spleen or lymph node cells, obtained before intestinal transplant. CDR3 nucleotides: TGTGCCAGCAGCTATAGCGGGAGTACGGATACGCAGTATTTT. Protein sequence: CASSYSGSTDTQYF.